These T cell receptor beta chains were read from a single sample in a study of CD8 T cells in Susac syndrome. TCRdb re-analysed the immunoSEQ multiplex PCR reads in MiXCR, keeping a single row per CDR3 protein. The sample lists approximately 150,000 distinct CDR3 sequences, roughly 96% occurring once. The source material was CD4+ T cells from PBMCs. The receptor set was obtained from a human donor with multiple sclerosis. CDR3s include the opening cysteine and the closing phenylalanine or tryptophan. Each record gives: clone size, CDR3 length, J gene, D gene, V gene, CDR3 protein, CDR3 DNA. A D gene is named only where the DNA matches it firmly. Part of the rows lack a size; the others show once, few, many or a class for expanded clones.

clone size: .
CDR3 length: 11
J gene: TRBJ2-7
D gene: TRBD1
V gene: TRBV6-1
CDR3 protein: CASSEGTGPYF
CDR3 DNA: TGTGCCAGCAGTGAGGGGACAGGGCCGTACTTC

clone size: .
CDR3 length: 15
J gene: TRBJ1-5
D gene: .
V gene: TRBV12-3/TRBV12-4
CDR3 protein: CASSLSGKRNQPQHF
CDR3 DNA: TGTGCCAGCAGTTTGTCCGGCAAACGCAATCAGCCCCAGCATTTT

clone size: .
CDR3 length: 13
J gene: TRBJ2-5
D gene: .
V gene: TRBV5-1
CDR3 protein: CASSLTGGETQYF
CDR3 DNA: TGCGCCAGCAGCTTGACGGGCGGCGAGACCCAGTACTTC

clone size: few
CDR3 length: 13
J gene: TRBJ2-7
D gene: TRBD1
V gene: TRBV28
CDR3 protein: CASRRQGTYEQYF
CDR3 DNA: TGTGCCAGCAGGAGACAGGGTACCTACGAGCAGTACTTC

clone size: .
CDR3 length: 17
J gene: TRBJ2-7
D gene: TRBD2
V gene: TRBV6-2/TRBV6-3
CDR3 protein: CASSSPGLAGSPGEQYF
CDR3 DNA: TGTGCCAGCAGTTCCCCCGGACTAGCGGGAAGTCCTGGGGAGCAGTACTTC

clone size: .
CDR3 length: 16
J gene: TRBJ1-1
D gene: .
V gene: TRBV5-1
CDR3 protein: CASSLTPARANTEAFF
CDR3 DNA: TGCGCCAGCAGCTTGACACCCGCCAGGGCGAACACTGAAGCTTTCTTT

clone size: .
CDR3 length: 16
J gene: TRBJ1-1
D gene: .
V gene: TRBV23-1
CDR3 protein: CASSQGEGDMNTEAFF
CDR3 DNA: TGCGCCAGCAGTCAAGGGGAGGGGGACATGAACACTGAAGCTTTCTTT

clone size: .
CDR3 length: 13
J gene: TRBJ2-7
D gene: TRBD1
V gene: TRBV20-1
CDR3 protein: CSGPGQGTYEQYF
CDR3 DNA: TGCAGTGGGCCCGGACAGGGAACCTACGAGCAGTACTTC

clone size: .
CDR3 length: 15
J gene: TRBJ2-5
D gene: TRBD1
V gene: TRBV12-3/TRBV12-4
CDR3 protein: CASSFGGQGAETQYF
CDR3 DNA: TGTGCCAGCAGTTTCGGAGGACAGGGGGCAGAGACCCAGTACTTC

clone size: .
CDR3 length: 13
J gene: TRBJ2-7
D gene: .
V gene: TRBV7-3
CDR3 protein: CASSSQGDYEQYF
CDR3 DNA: TGTGCCAGCAGCTCACAGGGAGACTACGAGCAGTACTTC

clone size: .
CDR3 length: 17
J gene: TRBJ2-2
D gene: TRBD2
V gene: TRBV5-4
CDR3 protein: CASSLVAGGAKGGELFF
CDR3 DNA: TGTGCCAGCAGCTTGGTAGCGGGAGGGGCTAAAGGCGGGGAGCTGTTTTTT

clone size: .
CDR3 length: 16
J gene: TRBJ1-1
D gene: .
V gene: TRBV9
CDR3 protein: CASSPRSRGVNTEAFF
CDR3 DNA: TGTGCCAGCAGCCCAAGGTCCCGGGGGGTGAACACTGAAGCTTTCTTT

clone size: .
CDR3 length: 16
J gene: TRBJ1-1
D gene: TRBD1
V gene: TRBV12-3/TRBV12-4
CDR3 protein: CASSLKIGAGGQLAFF
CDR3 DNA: TGTGCCAGCAGTTTAAAGATCGGGGCAGGGGGCCAGTTAGCTTTCTTT

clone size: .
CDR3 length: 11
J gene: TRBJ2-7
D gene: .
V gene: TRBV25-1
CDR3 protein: CASSERSEQYF
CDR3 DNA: TGTGCCAGCAGTGAAAGGAGCGAGCAGTACTTC

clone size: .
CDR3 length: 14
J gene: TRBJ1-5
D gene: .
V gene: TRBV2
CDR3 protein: CASRATVSNQPQHF
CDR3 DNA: TGTGCCAGCAGGGCGACTGTTAGCAATCAGCCCCAGCATTTT

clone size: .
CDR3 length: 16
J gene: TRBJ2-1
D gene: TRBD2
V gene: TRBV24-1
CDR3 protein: CATSVPGTSGDNEQFF
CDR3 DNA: TGTGCCACCAGTGTTCCCGGGACTAGCGGGGACAATGAGCAGTTCTTC

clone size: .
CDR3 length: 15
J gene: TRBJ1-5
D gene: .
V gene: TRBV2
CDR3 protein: CASSSGIGSNQPQHF
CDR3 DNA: TGTGCCAGCAGCTCAGGGATTGGGAGCAATCAGCCCCAGCATTTT

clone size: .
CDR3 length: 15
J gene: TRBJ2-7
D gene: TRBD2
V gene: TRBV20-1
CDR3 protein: CSASSLVSGMGEQYF
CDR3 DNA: TGCAGTGCTAGTTCCTTGGTTAGCGGGATGGGCGAGCAGTACTTC

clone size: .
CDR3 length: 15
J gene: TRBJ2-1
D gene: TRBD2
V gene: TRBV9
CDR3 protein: CASSVVSGGAPEQFF
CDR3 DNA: TGTGCCAGCAGCGTAGTGAGCGGGGGGGCCCCTGAGCAGTTCTTC

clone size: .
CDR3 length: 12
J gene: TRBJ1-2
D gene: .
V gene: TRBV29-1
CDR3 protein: CSVVGSPGGYTF
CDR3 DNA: TGCAGCGTTGTGGGTTCTCCCGGTGGCTACACCTTC

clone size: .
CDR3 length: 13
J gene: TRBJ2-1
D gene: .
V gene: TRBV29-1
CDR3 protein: CSAGGHAYNEQFF
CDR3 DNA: TGCAGCGCCGGAGGACATGCCTACAATGAGCAGTTCTTC

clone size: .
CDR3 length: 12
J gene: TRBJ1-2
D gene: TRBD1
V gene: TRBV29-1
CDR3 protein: CSGTGSDYGYTF
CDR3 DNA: TGCAGCGGGACAGGGTCGGACTATGGCTACACCTTC

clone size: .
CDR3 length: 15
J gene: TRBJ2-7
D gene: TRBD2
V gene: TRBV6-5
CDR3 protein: CASRAGLAGVYEQYF
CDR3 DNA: TGTGCCAGCAGGGCCGGACTAGCGGGAGTCTACGAGCAGTACTTC

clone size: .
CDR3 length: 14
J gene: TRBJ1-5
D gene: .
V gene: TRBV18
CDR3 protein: CASSPLGGNQPQHF
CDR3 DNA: TGTGCCAGCTCACCCCTCGGGGGCAATCAGCCCCAGCATTTT

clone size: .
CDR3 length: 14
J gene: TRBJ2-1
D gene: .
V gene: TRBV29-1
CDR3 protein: CSVERRSSYNEQFF
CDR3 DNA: TGCAGCGTTGAACGCCGGAGCTCCTACAATGAGCAGTTCTTC

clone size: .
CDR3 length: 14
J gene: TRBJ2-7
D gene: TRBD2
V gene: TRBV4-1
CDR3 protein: CASRTAGGSYEQYF
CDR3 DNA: TGCGCCAGCCGAACAGCGGGAGGCTCCTACGAGCAGTACTTC

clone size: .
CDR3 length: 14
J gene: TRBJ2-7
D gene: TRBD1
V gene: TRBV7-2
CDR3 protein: CASSLVAGQGAEYF
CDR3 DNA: TGTGCCAGCAGCTTAGTCGCGGGACAGGGGGCGGAGTACTTC

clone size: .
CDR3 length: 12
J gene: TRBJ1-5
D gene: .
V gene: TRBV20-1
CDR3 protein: CSARGVGQPQHF
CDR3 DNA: TGCAGTGCTAGAGGGGTGGGTCAGCCCCAGCATTTT

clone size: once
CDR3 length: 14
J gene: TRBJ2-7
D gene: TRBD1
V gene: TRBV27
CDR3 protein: CASSSRDSSYEQYF
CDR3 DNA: TGTGCCAGCAGTTCCCGGGACAGCTCCTACGAGCAGTACTTC

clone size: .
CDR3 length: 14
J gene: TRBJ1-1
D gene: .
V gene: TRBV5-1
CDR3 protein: CASSYSGSFPEAFF
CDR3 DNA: TGCGCCAGCAGCTACAGCGGCTCGTTCCCTGAAGCTTTCTTT

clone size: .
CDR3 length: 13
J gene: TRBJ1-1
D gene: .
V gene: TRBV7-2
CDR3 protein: CASSSGENTEAFF
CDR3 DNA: TGTGCCAGCAGCTCAGGGGAGAACACTGAAGCTTTCTTT

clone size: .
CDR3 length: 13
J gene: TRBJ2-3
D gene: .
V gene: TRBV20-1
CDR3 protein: CSARVGGADTQYF
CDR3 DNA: TGCAGTGCTAGAGTAGGCGGGGCAGATACGCAGTATTTT